A single sample is the source of the 4 T cell receptor beta chains below, sequenced in a study of T cell repertoires in cytomegalovirus infection. Their antigens are not known. TCRdb recomputed calls from the reads with MiXCR, one row per CDR3 protein. The sample shows around 230,000 distinct CDR3 sequences, around 40% of them seen only once. Sequences were derived from CD8+ T cells from cultured PBMCs, sampled from culture after CMV antigen stimulation. The origin of the receptors is a human donor in good health (CMV status not recorded). Some clones in this sample may be carry-over from other donors' samples.

There are a few counts of this clonotype. The chain couples TRBV2 to TRBJ1-3; TRBD1 might be the D (5 bases). This CDR3 spans 16 amino acids. CDR1 is SNHLY and CDR2 is FYNNEI in the germline V gene. Trimming cost V 3 bases and J 0 bases, with 12 bases left between them. CDR3: CASSDVRESSGNTIYF. CDR3 DNA: TGTGCCAGCAGTGATGTCAGGGAGAGCTCTGGAAACACCATATATTTT.

The chain carries TRBV29-1 and TRBJ1-1, with D unclear. Germline V gives CDR1 SQVTM, CDR2 ANQGSEA. This CDR3 has 13 residues. CDR3 in amino acids: CNAVGDSNTEAFF. The CDR3 nucleotides read TGCAATGCCGTCGGAGATTCGAACACTGAAGCTTTCTTT.

The V call is TRBV10-3, the J call TRBJ2-3, with TRBD2 identical over 14 bases. With 6 bases clipped from V and 4 bases from J, the junction kept 3 bases outside the gene matches. CDR3 length equals 15 residues. Germline V gives CDR1 ENHRY, CDR2 SYGVKD. CDR3 in amino acids: CAIRGTSGRADTQYF. CDR3 in DNA: TGTGCCATCAGGGGGACTAGCGGGAGAGCAGATACGCAGTATTTT.

The chain has TRBV27 and TRBJ2-1; 8 nucleotides line up with TRBD1. Losses at the gene ends were 3 bases for V and 3 bases for J; bases not matched to a gene: 4. The germline CDR1 and CDR2 sequences are MNHEY and SMNVEV (reference sequence). The CDR3 length is 15 residues. The CDR3 DNA follows: TGTGCCAGCAGTTTCTTCGGACAGGGCTACAATGAGCAGTTCTTC. This gives the protein CASSFFGQGYNEQFF.